The T cell receptor beta chain under discussion was sequenced for a study of blood T cell repertoires in COVID-19. Study overall: Donors in the United States, Italy and Spain gave samples during acute or convalescent COVID-19.

Measured with immunoSEQ multiplex PCR; TCRdb has only the in-frame clones, and not every one. The sample has over 200,000 clones, roughly 90% seen once; the top ten hold roughly 2%. CDR3 size: 15 residues. The germline V gene has CDR1 GTSNPN and CDR2 SVGIG (reference sequence). Trimming pared 0 bases from V and 10 bases from J, leaving 21 bases between. This chain joins TRBV30 and TRBJ1-2, with D possibly being TRBD1 (5 bases). The receptor was derived from a man in his forties with active or convalescent COVID-19. The sequenced sample consisted of peripheral blood. The DNA for the CDR3 is TGTGCCTGGAGTGTAGCCCTCACCCAGCGGGGGATCTACACCTTC. The encoded protein is CAWSVALTQRGIYTF.